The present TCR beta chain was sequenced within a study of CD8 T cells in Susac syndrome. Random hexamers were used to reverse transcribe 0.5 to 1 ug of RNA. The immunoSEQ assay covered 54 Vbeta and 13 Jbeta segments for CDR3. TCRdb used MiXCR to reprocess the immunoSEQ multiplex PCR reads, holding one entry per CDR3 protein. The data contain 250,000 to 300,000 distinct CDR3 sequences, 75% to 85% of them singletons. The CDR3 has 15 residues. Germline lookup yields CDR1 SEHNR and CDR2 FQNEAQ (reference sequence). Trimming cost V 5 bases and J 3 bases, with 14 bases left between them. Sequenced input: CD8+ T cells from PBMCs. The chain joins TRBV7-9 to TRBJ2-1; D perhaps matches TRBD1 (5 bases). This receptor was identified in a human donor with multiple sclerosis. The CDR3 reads CASSPLPGLYNEQFF. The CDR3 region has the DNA TGTGCCAGCAGCCCCCTCCCAGGGCTCTACAATGAGCAGTTCTTC.